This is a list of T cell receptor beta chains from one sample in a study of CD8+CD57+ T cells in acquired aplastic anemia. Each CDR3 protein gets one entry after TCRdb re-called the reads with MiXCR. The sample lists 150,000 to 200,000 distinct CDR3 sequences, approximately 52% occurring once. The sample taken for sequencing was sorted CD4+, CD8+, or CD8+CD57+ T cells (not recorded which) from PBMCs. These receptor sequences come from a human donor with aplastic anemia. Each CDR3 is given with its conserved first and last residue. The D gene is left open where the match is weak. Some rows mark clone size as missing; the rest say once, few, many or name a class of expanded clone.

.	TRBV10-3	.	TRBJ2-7	TGTGCCATCAGTGAGGGCCTCTCCTACGAGCAGTACTTC	CAISEGLSYEQYF
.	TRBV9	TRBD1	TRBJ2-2	TGTGCCAGCAGCGTAAAAAGGGACAGGGCGAACACCGGGGAGCTGTCTTTT	CASSVKRDRANTGELSF
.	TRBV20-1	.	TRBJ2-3	TGCAGTGCTAGCGAGTGGGCGGGAACTAGCACAGATACGCAGTATTTT	CSASEWAGTSTDTQYF
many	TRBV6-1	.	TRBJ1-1	TGTGCCAGCAGTGTTACAGCGCGCATGAACACTGAAGCTTTCTTT	CASSVTARMNTEAFF
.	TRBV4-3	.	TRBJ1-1	TGCGCCAGCAGCCCGGACCCAGGGTTAATTCCTGAAGCTTTCTTT	CASSPDPGLIPEAFF
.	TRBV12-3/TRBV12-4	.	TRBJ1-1	TGTGCCAGCAGTTTAACAAGTCAAACTGAAGCTTTCTTT	CASSLTSQTEAFF
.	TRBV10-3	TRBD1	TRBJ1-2	TGTGCCATCAGACAGGGGGGATTGTATGGCTACACCTTC	CAIRQGGLYGYTF
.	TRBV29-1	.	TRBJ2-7	TGCAGCGTCATGGGGCAAGCTATACCGAGAGAGCAGTACTTC	CSVMGQAIPREQYF
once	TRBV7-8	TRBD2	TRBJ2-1	TGTGCCAGCAGCCCCCTGGGTAGCGGGACTGGTGAGCAGTTCTTC	CASSPLGSGTGEQFF
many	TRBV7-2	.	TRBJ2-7	TGTGCCAGCACCCCTATGGACTCCTCCTACGAGCAGTACTTC	CASTPMDSSYEQYF
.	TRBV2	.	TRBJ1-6	TGTGCCAGCAAACCGGGCCCTAATTCACCCCTCCACTTT	CASKPGPNSPLHF
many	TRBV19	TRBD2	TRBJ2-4	TGTGCCAGTACCCTACGGGGGGGTGGTGGCAAAAACATTCAGTACTTC	CASTLRGGGGKNIQYF
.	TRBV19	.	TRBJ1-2	TGTGCCAGTAGTCCCGGCAGGGGTGGAAGCTATGGCTACACCTTC	CASSPGRGGSYGYTF
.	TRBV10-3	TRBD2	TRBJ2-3	TGTGCCACGGGGACTAGCGGGAGGGAGGCAGATACGCAGTATTTT	CATGTSGREADTQYF
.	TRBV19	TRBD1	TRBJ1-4	TGTGCCAGTAGTGAACGCAGGGGGGCGGTTGAAAAACTGTTTTTT	CASSERRGAVEKLFF
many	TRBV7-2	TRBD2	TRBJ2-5	TGTGCCAGCAGCACGGGACTAGCGGGGCCCGGGGAGACCCAGTACTTC	CASSTGLAGPGETQYF
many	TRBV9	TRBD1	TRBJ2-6	TGTGCCAGCAGCGCCGGACAGGGGCGCCACTCTGGGGCCAACGTCCTGACTTTC	CASSAGQGRHSGANVLTF
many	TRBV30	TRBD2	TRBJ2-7	TGTGCCTGGACTAGCGGCTCCTACGAGCAGTACTTC	CAWTSGSYEQYF
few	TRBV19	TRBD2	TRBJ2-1	TGTGCCAGTACCTCCCTAGCGGACTACAATGAGCAGTTCTTC	CASTSLADYNEQFF
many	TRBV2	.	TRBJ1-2	TGTGCCAGCCTCGATGGCTACACCTTC	CASLDGYTF
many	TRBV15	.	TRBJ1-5	TGTGCCACCCATTCTGCAGGGGCGCTGGGCAATCAGCCCCAGCATTTT	CATHSAGALGNQPQHF
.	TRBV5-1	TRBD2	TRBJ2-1	TGCGCCGGCAGCTTCTCCCTAGCGGGGGGCATCAATGAGCAGTTCTTC	CAGSFSLAGGINEQFF
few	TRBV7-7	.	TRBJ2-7	TGTGCTAGCAGCTCCTCACAAGGCTACGAGCAGTACTTC	CASSSSQGYEQYF
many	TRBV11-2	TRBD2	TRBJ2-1	TGTGCCAGCAGCTTCATCCCAGCGGGGAAAATTGGGAATGAGCAGTTCTTC	CASSFIPAGKIGNEQFF
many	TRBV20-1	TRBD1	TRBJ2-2	TGCAGTGCTGCCCCCGGGACAGGGGGATCCGGGGAGCTGTTTTTT	CSAAPGTGGSGELFF
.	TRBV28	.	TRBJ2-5	TGTGCCAGCAGTCAGCTGGTCGGGGCAGCAGGGACCCAGTACTTC	CASSQLVGAAGTQYF
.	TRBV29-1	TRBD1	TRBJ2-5	TGCAGCGTTGCAGGACAGGGTATGATGGGGACCCAGTACTTC	CSVAGQGMMGTQYF
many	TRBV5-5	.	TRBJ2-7	TGTGCCAGCAGCTCGACAGGAGTCTCCTACGAGCAGTACTTC	CASSSTGVSYEQYF
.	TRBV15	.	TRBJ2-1	TGTGCCACCAGCAGCCCCTCCTCCGGGCTTAATGAGCAGTTCTTC	CATSSPSSGLNEQFF
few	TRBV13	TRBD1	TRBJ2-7	TGTGCCAGCAGCTTGAGGGACAGATACTACGAGCAGTACTTC	CASSLRDRYYEQYF
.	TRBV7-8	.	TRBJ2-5	TGTGCCAGCGCCGTGGTAGCCGGGACCCAGTACTTC	CASAVVAGTQYF
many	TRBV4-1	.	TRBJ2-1	TGCGCCAGCAGCCCCGGCTACAATGAGCAGTTCTTC	CASSPGYNEQFF
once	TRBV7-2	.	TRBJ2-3	TGTGCCAGCAGCTTAGTTACCGAGACAGCCCAATATTTT	CASSLVTETAQYF
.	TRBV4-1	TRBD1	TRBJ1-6	TGCGCCAGCAGCCAAACAGACAGGGCGTCCTATAATTCACCCCTCCACTTT	CASSQTDRASYNSPLHF
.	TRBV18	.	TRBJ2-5	TGTGCCAGCTCACCGACCAGGGCCTCGTACCAAGAGGCCCAGTACTTC	CASSPTRASYQEAQYF
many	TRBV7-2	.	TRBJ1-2	TGTGCCAGCAGCTTAGGACAGTTCTTTCGGGGCTACACCTTC	CASSLGQFFRGYTF
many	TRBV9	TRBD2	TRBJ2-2	TGTGCCAGCGAGCGTACGGGGGGGTCCGGGGAGCTGTTTTTT	CASERTGGSGELFF
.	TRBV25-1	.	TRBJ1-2	TGTGCCAGCAGTGTCAAGGAGGCAGGCGGCTACACCTTC	CASSVKEAGGYTF
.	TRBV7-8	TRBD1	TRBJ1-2	TGTGCCAGCAGCTTAATGGGACAGGGCAGCTATGGCTACACCTTC	CASSLMGQGSYGYTF
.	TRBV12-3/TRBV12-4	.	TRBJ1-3	TGTGCCAGCACCGTTGGACTGGGAAACACCATATATTTT	CASTVGLGNTIYF
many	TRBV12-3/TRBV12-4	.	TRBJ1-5	TGTGCCAGCAGTTTCCGGACAGCGGAATGGGGACGCAATCAGCCCCAGCATTTT	CASSFRTAEWGRNQPQHF
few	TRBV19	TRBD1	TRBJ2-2	TGTGCCAGTAGGCGACAGGGTATTGGCGGGGAGCTGTTTTTT	CASRRQGIGGELFF
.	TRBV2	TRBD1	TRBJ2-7	TGTGCCAGCAGCCGACAGGGTGGCGAGCAGTACTTC	CASSRQGGEQYF